This T cell receptor beta chain was recovered during a study of blood T cell repertoires in COVID-19. Study-wide context: Samples came from the United States, Italy and Spain, spanning acute and convalescent COVID-19.

Original data processing: Using reference gene primer amplification, nucleated cell counts were estimated. TCRdb keeps only in-frame clones here, not all; method: immunoSEQ multiplex PCR. V and J calls plus clone size are reproduced from that table; the DNA served to infer D and trimming. The table includes around 480,000 clones, around 90% detected once. Participant ages covered about 18 to 89 years across around 22 US areas. Cohort assignment relied on participant-reported clinical history. The sequenced sample was PBMCs or T cells enriched from blood (not recorded which). The source of this sequence is a woman aged 18-29 years who had recovered from COVID-19.

CDR3 sequence (DNA): TGTGCCAGCGGTAGGGGACAGCATAATTCACCCCTCCACTTT. Translated: CASGRGQHNSPLHF. This sequence joins TRBV7-2 and TRBJ1-6; 7 nucleotides align to TRBD1. Germline CDR1 SGHTA, CDR2 FQGNSA. V shed 8 bases, J shed 5 bases, and the junction held 6 bases outside the gene matches. The CDR3 totals 14 residues.